This T cell receptor (beta chain) was captured in a study of cytomegalovirus exposure and HLA in healthy donors. Findings and caveats of the study: As a later analysis showed, a missense DCLRE1C variant was linked to trimming of TCR beta V- and J-genes. TCR association rates varied by HLA locus in a later analysis, with DRB1 highest and HLA-C lowest.

13 Jbeta primers and 60 Vbeta primers were used for the PCR. The data were produced by immunoSEQ multiplex PCR, yet TCRdb's version contains in-frame clones alone and is incomplete. The table has 100,000 to 150,000 clones, about 75% seen once. Notes on this clone: Its matching antigen is unknown.

V lost 10 bases to trimming and J lost 0 bases, with 22 bases between them. Germline V gene sequence: CDR1 MDHEN, CDR2 SYDVKM. The CDR3 covers 17 residues. The receptor's source is a man in his sixties in good health and CMV-seropositive. What was sequenced was PBMCs. V is TRBV28 and J is TRBJ1-5, with D perhaps TRBD1 (6 bases). The DNA of the CDR3 is TGTGCCACCAAACCAGGACAGACTCCGTTTAGCAATCAGCCCCAGCATTTT. Protein product: CATKPGQTPFSNQPQHF. Based on the CDR3 plus reference TRBV28 and TRBJ1-5, the full variable domain is DVKVTQSSRYLVKRTGEKVFLECVQDMDHENMFWYRQDPGLGLRLIYFSYDVKMKEKGDIPEGYSVSREKKERFSLILESASTNQTSMYLCATKPGQTPFSNQPQHFGDGTRLSIL.